This T cell receptor (beta chain) derives from a study of cytomegalovirus exposure and HLA in healthy donors. Study conclusions and caveats: HLA alleles were associated with 16,000 or so TCR beta sequences in a later analysis at 0.05 false discovery rate. Researchers reported in a later analysis that common viral pathogens appeared linked to several top clusters.

The CDR3 contains 15 residues. V shed 0 bases, J shed 5 bases, and the junction held 8 bases outside the gene matches. CDR1 is GTSNPN, CDR2 SVGIG, per germline (reference sequence). PCR amplification relied on 60 Vbeta primers (plus 13 Jbeta primers). The protocol was immunoSEQ multiplex PCR, while the TCRdb copy is restricted to in-frame clones and leaves out a portion. The table has some 250,000 clones, around 81% seen once. Comment on this clone: The antigen remains unidentified.

The chain has TRBV30 and TRBJ2-5; 8 bases align to TRBD1. The sequence derives from a woman in her sixties in good health and CMV-seropositive. Sequencing was carried out using PBMCs. The CDR3 DNA is TGTGCCTGGAGTGTGGACGGGACAGGATTGGAGACCCAGTACTTC. This codes for CAWSVDGTGLETQYF.